The next 27 T cell receptor beta chains were all read from a single sample in a study of patients and donors after allogeneic stem cell transplantation. TCRdb redid the calling of the RT-PCR reads with MiXCR, one entry per CDR3 protein. The data show over 130,000 distinct CDR3 sequences, about two fifths seen once. Sequenced material: blood, either unsorted or a sorted T cell fraction (not recorded which). The receptor set was obtained from a human donor who was either an allogeneic HSCT recipient or a stem cell or donor lymphocyte infusion donor (not recorded which). It is not recorded whose cells these are; they may come from a transplant donor.

This clonotype has a handful of counts. The chain uses TRBV7-9 and TRBJ2-2; no reliable D call. CDR1 and CDR2 from the germline V gene are SEHNR and FQNEAQ (reference sequence). This CDR3 has 12 amino acids. Trimming shortened V by 5 bases and J by 2 bases, and 3 bases separated the two germline ends. The DNA for the CDR3 is TGTGCCAGCAGCCGTAACACCGGGGAGCTGTTTTTT. Its translation is CASSRNTGELFF.

Notes on this clonotype: Relative to the germline gene, one junction end is altered; a read error may explain this. This chain connects TRBV20-1 to TRBJ1-1; D possibly corresponds to TRBD1 (5 bases). The CDR3 has 8 amino acids. Germline CDR1 is DFQATT and CDR2 is SNEGSKA (reference sequence). The CDR3 DNA sequence: TGCAGTGCGGGGGGGGAGGGATTC. Protein product: CSAGGEGF.

The chain recombines TRBV7-4 with TRBJ2-1; TRBD1 matches 8 bases. Germline CDR1 reads SGHVT; CDR2 reads SQSDAQ. V dropped 4 bases and J dropped 2; count of bases not matched to a gene: 4. The CDR3 runs 15 residues. The CDR3 nucleotides are TGTGCCAGCAGCTCGCGACAGGGGCCCTACAATGAGCAGTTCTTC. It specifies CASSSRQGPYNEQFF.

This clonotype was seen only a few times. The chain joins TRBV12-3 or TRBV12-4 to TRBJ1-2, with 7 bases matching TRBD1. V shed 7 bases and J 4 bases; nucleotides not matched to a gene: 6. This CDR3 spans 13 amino acids. The CDR3 sequence is CASTTGTVYGYTF. The DNA for the CDR3 is TGTGCCAGCACCACAGGGACAGTCTATGGCTACACCTTC.

This chain connects TRBV12-3 or TRBV12-4 to TRBJ2-3, with TRBD2 identical over 12 bases. V dropped 0 bases and J dropped 4; count of bases not matched to a gene: 11. This CDR3 has 19 amino acids. The DNA for the CDR3 is TGTGCCAGCAGTTTAGCACTAGCGGGGGGATTTGGTAGGGCAGATACGCAGTATTTT. Amino acid sequence: CASSLALAGGFGRADTQYF.

The rearrangement joins TRBV29-1 to TRBJ1-2; D call uncertain. V was cut by 4 bases and J by 4 bases, with 7 bases left in between. The length of the CDR3 is 11 residues. The V gene's germline CDR1 is SQVTM and CDR2 ANQGSEA. CDR3 in amino acids: CSVAGIYGYTF. CDR3 in DNA: TGCAGCGTTGCAGGTATCTATGGCTACACCTTC. Drawing the rest from reference TRBV29-1 and TRBJ1-2, the complete variable domain is SAVISQKPSRDICQRGTSLTIQCQVDSQVTMMFWYRQQPGQSLTLIATANQGSEATYESGFVIDKFPISRPNLTFSTLTVSNMSPEDSSIYLCSVAGIYGYTFGSGTRLTVV.

This clonotype turned up a few times. J is TRBJ2-2 and V is TRBV27; 7 nucleotides agree with TRBD2. Per the germline V gene, CDR1 is MNHEY and CDR2 is SMNVEV (reference sequence). The CDR3 contains 14 residues. With 6 bases clipped from V and 8 bases from J, the junction kept 9 bases outside the gene matches. CDR3 nucleotides: TGTGCCAGCAGCGGACTAGTTTCAACAGGGGAGCTGTTTTTT. This gives the protein CASSGLVSTGELFF.

The genes are TRBV20-1 and TRBJ2-7; 10 bases agree with TRBD2. With 3 bases clipped from V and 0 bases from J, the junction kept 14 bases outside the gene matches. Germline CDR1 reads DFQATT; CDR2 reads SNEGSKA (reference sequence). The CDR3 spans 18 residues. DNA for the CDR3: TGCAGTGCTAGGCCCGTCGGGACTAGCGCACGCAGCTCCTACGAGCAGTACGTC. Translation gives CSARPVGTSARSSYEQYV.

The chain is built from TRBV29-1 and TRBJ1-4; D uncertain. Germline V gene sequence: CDR1 SQVTM, CDR2 ANQGSEA. CDR3 length: 15 amino acids. Trimming left V 1 base short and J 10 bases short, with 19 bases between. The CDR3 region is CSVEAGVGIGGKLFF. CDR3 bases: TGCAGCGTTGAAGCCGGGGTCGGAATCGGAGGAAAACTGTTTTTT.

The CDR3 is CSAFLSGNYISTDTQYF. In nucleotides, the CDR3 is TGCAGTGCCTTTCTAAGCGGGAACTACATTAGCACAGATACGCAGTATTTT. The rearrangement links TRBV20-1 to TRBJ2-3, with TRBD2 matching over 7 bases. CDR3 length: 17 amino acids. The germline CDR1 and CDR2 sequences are DFQATT and SNEGSKA (reference sequence). J gave up 0 bases and V 6 bases, and 15 bases lay outside the gene matches.

The chain combines TRBV3-1 with TRBJ2-2; no clear D. The germline V gene has CDR1 LGHDT and CDR2 YNNKEL (reference sequence). The CDR3 runs to 15 residues. Trimming left V 1 base short and J 2 bases short, with 8 bases between. In DNA, the CDR3 is TGTGCCAGCAGCCAAGGAGTGGCTAACACCGGGGAGCTGTTTTTT. Protein product: CASSQGVANTGELFF.

In its sample, this clonotype was seen a few times. This chain links TRBV12-3 or TRBV12-4 with TRBJ1-5; D call uncertain. The V end lost 3 bases, the J end lost 1 base, and 7 bases lay between the germline ends. The length of the CDR3 is 14 residues. CDR3 protein: CASSFEGSNQPQHF. For the CDR3, the DNA is TGTGCCAGCAGTTTTGAAGGGAGCAATCAGCCCCAGCATTTT.

This clonotype was observed a few times. The V call is TRBV7-9, the J call TRBJ2-7, with TRBD1 identical over 7 bases. CDR1 SEHNR and CDR2 FQNEAQ come from the germline V gene (reference sequence). The CDR3 consists of 16 residues. The junction had 9 bases not matched to a gene; V was cut back by 4 bases and J by 0 bases. CDR3 sequence (DNA): TGTGCCAGCAGCTCCGACATGACAGGGAACTCCTACGAGCAGTACTTC. The encoded protein is CASSSDMTGNSYEQYF.

This sequence joins TRBV27 and TRBJ1-5; 7 bases fit TRBD1. Trimming took 6 bases from V and 5 from J; bases not matched to a gene: 4. The CDR3 has 13 amino acids. Germline V gene sequence: CDR1 MNHEY, CDR2 SMNVEV (reference sequence). CDR3 region: CASRPGTDQPQHF. In DNA, the CDR3 is TGTGCCAGCAGGCCCGGGACAGATCAGCCCCAGCATTTT.

The CDR3 DNA follows: TGTGCCAGCAGTGGGACAGAGGGTCAGCCCCAGCATTTT. Its translation: CASSGTEGQPQHF. The V and J genes are TRBV12-3 or TRBV12-4 and TRBJ1-5, with 7 bases fitting TRBD1. CDR3 length: 13 residues. After removal of 5 bases from V and 6 bases from J, the junction contained 4 bases not matched to a gene.

This clonotype has a handful of counts. Germline is not matched at one junction end, which may reflect a read error. The gene calls are TRBV12-3 or TRBV12-4 and TRBJ2-3; 11 bases line up with TRBD1. The CDR3 consists of 12 residues. The chain's CDR3 is CASSLGTGGTVF. The DNA of the CDR3 is TGTGCCAGCAGTTTAGGGACAGGGGGCACGGTTTTT.

This sequence joins TRBV9 and TRBJ2-7, with D possibly matching TRBD1 (6 bases). Trimming took off 0 bases at V and 1 base at J, with 8 bases between the two ends. Per germline, CDR1 SGDLS and CDR2 YYNGEE. The CDR3 loop spans 14 amino acids. The CDR3 DNA reads TGTGCCAGCAGCGTAGCTAGGGGGTCCTACGAGCAGTACTTC. The encoded protein is CASSVARGSYEQYF. Full variable domain (remainder filled in from reference TRBV9 and TRBJ2-7): DSGVTQTPKHLITATGQRVTLRCSPRSGDLSVYWYQQSLDQGLQFLIQYYNGEERAKGNILERFSAQQFPDLHSELNLSSLELGDSALYFCASSVARGSYEQYFGPGTRLTVT.

This clonotype was found a few times. V usage is TRBV6-5 and J usage is TRBJ1-1; D call uncertain. The length of the CDR3 is 11 residues. Germline values: CDR1 MNHEY, CDR2 SVGAGI. Between the trimmed V and J ends, which lost 2 bases and 11 bases, there was a span of 9 bases. The CDR3 here is CASSYPPLAFF. DNA for the CDR3: TGTGCCAGCAGTTACCCCCCGCTCGCTTTCTTT.

This clonotype was seen a few times. The rearrangement uses TRBV12-3 or TRBV12-4 and TRBJ1-1; the D gene is possibly TRBD1 (5 bases). CDR3 length: 13 residues. The V and J ends lost 7 bases and 4 bases respectively, with 13 bases between them. The CDR3 DNA sequence: TGTGCCAGCACCCCCCCCGGGGCCACTGAAGCTTTCTTT. Its translation: CASTPPGATEAFF.

This clonotype was seen a few times. V is TRBV6-5 and J is TRBJ1-1, with 10 bases matching TRBD1. The CDR3 length is 15 residues. With 6 bases clipped from V and 4 bases from J, the junction kept 8 bases outside the gene matches. Germline assignment: CDR1 MNHEY and CDR2 SVGAGI. CDR3 loop: CASRTGTGAVTEAFF. The CDR3 nucleotides are TGTGCCAGCAGAACCGGGACAGGGGCTGTCACTGAAGCTTTCTTT.

This clonotype was counted between two and nine times. The chain has TRBV12-3 or TRBV12-4 and TRBJ1-4; D is undetermined. Trimming removed 10 bases at V and 5 bases at J, with 11 bases between. The CDR3 is made up of 12 amino acids. The CDR3 DNA reads as TGTGCCATTAGGTCTGAGAATGAAAAACTGTTTTTT. Translated, it gives CAIRSENEKLFF.

V gene TRBV12-3 or TRBV12-4 combines with J gene TRBJ1-1; 7 nucleotides line up with TRBD1. Unmatched junction bases numbered 10, after V lost 8 bases and J lost 4 bases. The CDR3 length is 14 residues. The chain's CDR3 is CASLPGGHRTEAFF. The CDR3, as DNA: TGTGCCAGCTTACCAGGGGGGCATCGCACTGAAGCTTTCTTT.

A few counts support this clonotype. V gene TRBV6-2 or TRBV6-3 combines with J gene TRBJ1-5; D might be TRBD1 (5 bases). CDR3 length equals 15 residues. Germline V gene sequence: CDR1 MNHEY, CDR2 SVGEGT. V shed 7 bases and J shed 7 bases, with 20 bases lying between them. CDR3 DNA sequence: TGTGCCAGCAACCCTACTTCAGGGCACGGCCAGCCCCAGCATTTT. Amino acids: CASNPTSGHGQPQHF.

This clonotype has more than one count but fewer than ten. The rearrangement joins TRBV27 to TRBJ1-1; possible D gene TRBD1, 6 bases. V gave up 7 bases and J gave up 0 bases, with 9 bases separating them. Germline assignment: CDR1 MNHEY and CDR2 SMNVEV (reference sequence). The CDR3 is 13 residues long. In DNA, the CDR3 is TGTGCCAGCACTGGGGGCCTGAACACTGAAGCTTTCTTT. This encodes CASTGGLNTEAFF.

The V call is TRBV3-1, the J call TRBJ2-3; D is unclear. Per the germline V gene, CDR1 is LGHDT and CDR2 is YNNKEL (reference sequence). CDR3 length: 13 amino acids. V dropped 1 base and J dropped 9 bases, with 11 bases sitting between them. CDR3 DNA: TGTGCCAGCAGCCAAGCGGTCTCAGGAACGCAGTATTTT. Amino acid sequence: CASSQAVSGTQYF.

This clonotype was seen a few times. V and J are TRBV9 and TRBJ2-1; D perhaps matches TRBD2 (7 bases). The CDR3 is made up of 14 amino acids. CDR1 is SGDLS and CDR2 is YYNGEE in the germline V gene. V was trimmed by 0 bases and J by 5 bases, leaving 9 bases between them. Here the CDR3 reads CASSVAGGHNEQFF. Written as DNA, the CDR3 is TGTGCCAGCAGCGTAGCGGGGGGCCACAATGAGCAGTTCTTC.

V gene TRBV5-1 combines with J gene TRBJ1-1, with 8 positions matching TRBD1. The CDR3 extends over 17 amino acids. In germline, CDR1 is SGHRS, CDR2 YFSETQ. Trimming took 4 bases from V and 0 from J; bases not matched to a gene: 11. This CDR3 is CASSPGQGKTMNTEAFF. In nucleotides, the CDR3 is TGCGCCAGCAGCCCCGGACAGGGTAAGACAATGAACACTGAAGCTTTCTTT.